This T cell receptor (beta chain) stems from a study of T cell changes during pregnancy in multiple sclerosis. Some clones are missing from TCRdb's copy, which holds only in-frame ones; the method was immunoSEQ multiplex PCR. The repertoire holds about 68,000 clones, 90% seen once, with around 1.6% in the top ten. This CDR3 comprises 12 residues. The V end lost 4 bases, the J end lost 4 bases, and 10 bases lay between the germline ends. CDR1 and CDR2 from the germline V gene are GTSNPN and SVGIG (reference sequence). The clonotype comes from a female donor with multiple sclerosis, enrolled in a pregnancy study. Source: peripheral blood, taken in the third trimester of pregnancy. The V gene is TRBV30, the J gene TRBJ1-2; D call uncertain. CDR3: CAWIAEFYGYTF. Here the CDR3 DNA reads TGTGCCTGGATTGCTGAGTTCTATGGCTACACCTTC. The full variable domain, completed using reference TRBV30 and TRBJ1-2, is SQTIHQWPATLVQPVGSPLSLECTVEGTSNPNLYWYRQAAGRGLQLLFYSVGIGQISSEVPQNLSASRPQDRQFILSSKKLLLSDSGFYLCAWIAEFYGYTFGSGTRLTVV.